This T cell receptor beta chain originates from a study of shared clonotypes between healthy human individuals. Overall study context: The people who gave samples were a couple of women and a few men aged 18 to 49.

As for this clone: Its antigen is currently unknown.

TCRdb's table, derived via immunoSEQ multiplex PCR, lists solely in-frame clones and lacks some. The sample comprises under 650,000 clones, almost 97% of which are singletons, and about 0.057% rests with the top ten. General study findings and limits: Among donors, clonotype sharing was expected to be affected by sequencing depth.

CDR1 is MDHEN, CDR2 SYDVKM, per germline. The V end was cut by 3 bases, the J end by 4 bases, with 9 bases between. The CDR3 spans 13 residues. What was sequenced was naive CD4+ T cells sorted from blood. Subset described: CD45RA+ positively selected. This clonotype originated in a woman aged 25 to 39 in good health. The V call is TRBV28, the J call TRBJ1-2; D is uncertain. CDR3 region: CASSFKGRYGYTF. CDR3 DNA sequence: TGTGCCAGCAGTTTTAAGGGTCGCTATGGCTACACCTTC.